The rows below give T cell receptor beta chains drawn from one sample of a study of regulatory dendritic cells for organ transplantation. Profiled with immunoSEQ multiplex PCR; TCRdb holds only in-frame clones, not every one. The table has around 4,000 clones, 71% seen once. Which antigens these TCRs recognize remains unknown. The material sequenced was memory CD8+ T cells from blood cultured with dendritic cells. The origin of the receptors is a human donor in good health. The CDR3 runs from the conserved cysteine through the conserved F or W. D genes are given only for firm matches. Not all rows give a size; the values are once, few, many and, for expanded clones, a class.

cdr3_nt: TGTGCCAGCAGCTTAGGAGGAGATGGCTACACCTTC
cdr3_aa: CASSLGGDGYTF
d_call: NA
j_call: TRBJ1-2
clone_size: NA
v_call: TRBV7-8
cdr3_length: 12

cdr3_nt: TGTGCCAGCAGCCTTACCATATCGTACGAGCAGTACTTC
cdr3_aa: CASSLTISYEQYF
d_call: NA
j_call: TRBJ2-7
clone_size: NA
v_call: TRBV4-2
cdr3_length: 13

cdr3_nt: TGTGCCAGCAGCTTAAGTGGCTACAATGAGCAGTTCTTC
cdr3_aa: CASSLSGYNEQFF
d_call: NA
j_call: TRBJ2-1
clone_size: NA
v_call: TRBV7-6
cdr3_length: 13

cdr3_nt: TGCGCCAGCAGCCAGCAAGCGGACTCCTACAATGAGCAGTTCTTC
cdr3_aa: CASSQQADSYNEQFF
d_call: NA
j_call: TRBJ2-1
clone_size: NA
v_call: TRBV4-3
cdr3_length: 15

cdr3_nt: TGTGCCACCAGCCCAAGGAACTACGAGCAGTACTTC
cdr3_aa: CATSPRNYEQYF
d_call: NA
j_call: TRBJ2-7
clone_size: NA
v_call: TRBV7-6
cdr3_length: 12

cdr3_nt: TGTGCCAGCAGCTTAGTTGCAGGCTTGAACACTGAAGCTTTCTTT
cdr3_aa: CASSLVAGLNTEAFF
d_call: NA
j_call: TRBJ1-1
clone_size: NA
v_call: TRBV7-2
cdr3_length: 15

cdr3_nt: TGTGCCAGCAGACAGGGCCCAGCAGGGCCCCAGCATTTT
cdr3_aa: CASRQGPAGPQHF
d_call: NA
j_call: TRBJ1-5
clone_size: NA
v_call: TRBV16
cdr3_length: 13

cdr3_nt: TGTGCCAGCAGCAAGGCCCTAGCGGGGCACCAAGAGACCCAGTACTTC
cdr3_aa: CASSKALAGHQETQYF
d_call: TRBD2
j_call: TRBJ2-5
clone_size: once
v_call: TRBV7-6
cdr3_length: 16

cdr3_nt: TGTGCCACCAGCAGTGGGGCGCAGGTCACCGGGGAGCTGTTTTTT
cdr3_aa: CATSSGAQVTGELFF
d_call: NA
j_call: TRBJ2-2
clone_size: NA
v_call: TRBV15
cdr3_length: 15

cdr3_nt: TGTGCCAGCAGTGCCGGGAGCGGGGGGCCATACAATGAGCAGTTCTTC
cdr3_aa: CASSAGSGGPYNEQFF
d_call: TRBD2
j_call: TRBJ2-1
clone_size: NA
v_call: TRBV11-3
cdr3_length: 16

cdr3_nt: TGTGCCAGCAGCCGCCAAGGGGGTTCGGATGGCTACACCTTC
cdr3_aa: CASSRQGGSDGYTF
d_call: NA
j_call: TRBJ1-2
clone_size: few
v_call: TRBV6-5
cdr3_length: 14

cdr3_nt: TGTGCCAGCAGCTTAGAACCGCCTCCGAGACTCGAGCAGTACTTC
cdr3_aa: CASSLEPPPRLEQYF
d_call: NA
j_call: TRBJ2-7
clone_size: NA
v_call: TRBV7-2
cdr3_length: 15

cdr3_nt: TGTGCCAGCAGTTTCGCCGGAGGCGCGGAGCAGTACTTC
cdr3_aa: CASSFAGGAEQYF
d_call: NA
j_call: TRBJ2-7
clone_size: NA
v_call: TRBV6-5
cdr3_length: 13

cdr3_nt: TGTGCCAGCAGCTTGGACGGACAGGGTTTCGCTGAAAAACTGTTTTTT
cdr3_aa: CASSLDGQGFAEKLFF
d_call: TRBD1
j_call: TRBJ1-4
clone_size: few
v_call: TRBV7-9
cdr3_length: 16

cdr3_nt: TGTGCCAGCAGTCCTAGACTAGACAGCCTCTACGAGCAGTACTTC
cdr3_aa: CASSPRLDSLYEQYF
d_call: NA
j_call: TRBJ2-7
clone_size: once
v_call: TRBV6-5
cdr3_length: 15

cdr3_nt: TGTGCCAGCAGTGACTCACAAAACAATGAGCAGTTCTTC
cdr3_aa: CASSDSQNNEQFF
d_call: NA
j_call: TRBJ2-1
clone_size: NA
v_call: TRBV6-4
cdr3_length: 13

cdr3_nt: TGTGCCAGCAGCGCCAGCGGGAGGGCCGGCAATGAGCAGTTCTTC
cdr3_aa: CASSASGRAGNEQFF
d_call: TRBD2
j_call: TRBJ2-1
clone_size: NA
v_call: TRBV9
cdr3_length: 15

cdr3_nt: TGTGCCAGCAGCGGGACAGGGTCCACAGATACGCAGTATTTT
cdr3_aa: CASSGTGSTDTQYF
d_call: TRBD1
j_call: TRBJ2-3
clone_size: NA
v_call: TRBV6-4
cdr3_length: 14

cdr3_nt: TGTGCCACCAGCAGAGTGGGGGGCGCGTCGGATGAAGCTTTCTTT
cdr3_aa: CATSRVGGASDEAFF
d_call: NA
j_call: TRBJ1-1
clone_size: NA
v_call: TRBV15
cdr3_length: 15

cdr3_nt: TGTGCCAGTAGTTCACGCGACGGATCCTACGAGCAGTACTTC
cdr3_aa: CASSSRDGSYEQYF
d_call: NA
j_call: TRBJ2-7
clone_size: few
v_call: TRBV19
cdr3_length: 14

cdr3_nt: TGTGCCAGCAGTCGGACTAGCGGGAGCCCTGATGAGCAGTTCTTC
cdr3_aa: CASSRTSGSPDEQFF
d_call: TRBD2
j_call: TRBJ2-1
clone_size: few
v_call: TRBV6-1
cdr3_length: 15

cdr3_nt: TGTGCCAGTAGTATGGCTAGCGGGAGTCCGCAGTATTTT
cdr3_aa: CASSMASGSPQYF
d_call: TRBD2
j_call: TRBJ2-3
clone_size: NA
v_call: TRBV19
cdr3_length: 13

cdr3_nt: TGCGCCAGCACGACTAGCGGGACTTCGGACTTCTACAATGAGCAGTTCTTC
cdr3_aa: CASTTSGTSDFYNEQFF
d_call: TRBD2
j_call: TRBJ2-1
clone_size: NA
v_call: TRBV5-1
cdr3_length: 17

cdr3_nt: TGTGCCAGTAGTATCGGGGTACAGGGGATGACGCAGTATTTT
cdr3_aa: CASSIGVQGMTQYF
d_call: TRBD1
j_call: TRBJ2-3
clone_size: NA
v_call: TRBV19
cdr3_length: 14

cdr3_nt: TGTGCCAGCAGCTGGGACACCTCCTATGGCTACACCTTC
cdr3_aa: CASSWDTSYGYTF
d_call: NA
j_call: TRBJ1-2
clone_size: NA
v_call: TRBV7-9
cdr3_length: 13

cdr3_nt: TGCGCCAGCAGCCAAGATCATGGGTCTGGGGCCAACGTCCTGACTTTC
cdr3_aa: CASSQDHGSGANVLTF
d_call: NA
j_call: TRBJ2-6
clone_size: NA
v_call: TRBV4-3
cdr3_length: 16

cdr3_nt: TGTGCCAGCAGTTACTCCGAGACTAGCCTTGAGCAGTTCTTC
cdr3_aa: CASSYSETSLEQFF
d_call: TRBD2
j_call: TRBJ2-1
clone_size: once
v_call: TRBV6-5
cdr3_length: 14

cdr3_nt: TGTGCCAGCAGATTTAGCGGAATTTCCTACAATGAGCAGTTCTTC
cdr3_aa: CASRFSGISYNEQFF
d_call: NA
j_call: TRBJ2-1
clone_size: NA
v_call: TRBV27
cdr3_length: 15

cdr3_nt: TGTGCCAGCAGCAGGACTAGCGGGGGCCCTACCTACAATGAGCAGTTCTTC
cdr3_aa: CASSRTSGGPTYNEQFF
d_call: TRBD2
j_call: TRBJ2-1
clone_size: NA
v_call: TRBV5-4
cdr3_length: 17

cdr3_nt: TGTGCCAGCAGACCCAGCGGGGGGCCTTACAATGAGCAGTTCTTC
cdr3_aa: CASRPSGGPYNEQFF
d_call: TRBD2
j_call: TRBJ2-1
clone_size: once
v_call: TRBV2
cdr3_length: 15

cdr3_nt: TGTGCCAGCAGTCAAGCCGGGAATCGGTACGAGCAGTACTTC
cdr3_aa: CASSQAGNRYEQYF
d_call: NA
j_call: TRBJ2-7
clone_size: NA
v_call: TRBV28
cdr3_length: 14

cdr3_nt: TGCAGCGACCATCCGGGGGGCTACACCTTC
cdr3_aa: CSDHPGGYTF
d_call: NA
j_call: TRBJ1-2
clone_size: NA
v_call: TRBV29-1
cdr3_length: 10

cdr3_nt: TGTGCCAGCAGCCTTACTCCGGGGGGGTATGGCTACACCTTC
cdr3_aa: CASSLTPGGYGYTF
d_call: NA
j_call: TRBJ1-2
clone_size: NA
v_call: TRBV13
cdr3_length: 14

cdr3_nt: TGTGCCAGCAAAGAAACTAGCGACTCCTACAATGAGCAGTTCTTC
cdr3_aa: CASKETSDSYNEQFF
d_call: TRBD2
j_call: TRBJ2-1
clone_size: NA
v_call: TRBV6-5
cdr3_length: 15

cdr3_nt: TGCAGTGCTGGACAGGGCCCTGAAGCTTTCTTT
cdr3_aa: CSAGQGPEAFF
d_call: TRBD1
j_call: TRBJ1-1
clone_size: NA
v_call: TRBV20-1
cdr3_length: 11

cdr3_nt: TGTGCCAGCAGCTTATACTCGGACAATGAGCAGTTCTTC
cdr3_aa: CASSLYSDNEQFF
d_call: NA
j_call: TRBJ2-1
clone_size: NA
v_call: TRBV7-2
cdr3_length: 13

cdr3_nt: TGTGCCAGCAGTTTATCGGGGACAGGCGGTGGCTACACCTTC
cdr3_aa: CASSLSGTGGGYTF
d_call: TRBD1
j_call: TRBJ1-2
clone_size: NA
v_call: TRBV27
cdr3_length: 14

cdr3_nt: TGTGCCAGCAGTGACAGGGGAGGGGGCAATGAGCAGTTCTTC
cdr3_aa: CASSDRGGGNEQFF
d_call: NA
j_call: TRBJ2-1
clone_size: NA
v_call: TRBV6-4
cdr3_length: 14

cdr3_nt: TGTGCCAGTAGTATTCGGGCAGACACTGAAGCTTTCTTT
cdr3_aa: CASSIRADTEAFF
d_call: NA
j_call: TRBJ1-1
clone_size: NA
v_call: TRBV19
cdr3_length: 13

cdr3_nt: TGTGCCAGCTCACCCCCCAGCGACAATGAGCAGTTCTTC
cdr3_aa: CASSPPSDNEQFF
d_call: NA
j_call: TRBJ2-1
clone_size: NA
v_call: TRBV18
cdr3_length: 13

cdr3_nt: TGTGCTAGTGGTCCCCGCCGGGGGACTAGCGGGAAATGGAACAATGAGCAGTTCTTC
cdr3_aa: CASGPRRGTSGKWNNEQFF
d_call: TRBD2
j_call: TRBJ2-1
clone_size: NA
v_call: TRBV12-5
cdr3_length: 19

cdr3_nt: TGTGCCAGTAGTGTAATGGGAGGCCCCTATGGCTACACCTTC
cdr3_aa: CASSVMGGPYGYTF
d_call: NA
j_call: TRBJ1-2
clone_size: few
v_call: TRBV19
cdr3_length: 14

cdr3_nt: TGTGCCAGCAGCTTAAGACAGGGGGTGAACACCGGGGAGCTGTTTTTT
cdr3_aa: CASSLRQGVNTGELFF
d_call: TRBD1
j_call: TRBJ2-2
clone_size: few
v_call: TRBV7-9
cdr3_length: 16

cdr3_nt: TGTGCCAGCAGTTTATACAAGGAGCCAGACGAGCAGTACTTC
cdr3_aa: CASSLYKEPDEQYF
d_call: NA
j_call: TRBJ2-7
clone_size: NA
v_call: TRBV10-3
cdr3_length: 14

cdr3_nt: TGCGCCAGCAGCCAATTGGCCGGGGTGGGGGAGACCCAGTACTTC
cdr3_aa: CASSQLAGVGETQYF
d_call: NA
j_call: TRBJ2-5
clone_size: NA
v_call: TRBV4-3
cdr3_length: 15

cdr3_nt: TGTGCCAGCAGTCCTCCGGGACTAGCGGGCTACGAGCAGTACTTC
cdr3_aa: CASSPPGLAGYEQYF
d_call: TRBD2
j_call: TRBJ2-7
clone_size: NA
v_call: TRBV27
cdr3_length: 15

cdr3_nt: TGTGCCTGGAGTGTAAGAGGCGGTAACACTGAAGCTTTCTTT
cdr3_aa: CAWSVRGGNTEAFF
d_call: NA
j_call: TRBJ1-1
clone_size: once
v_call: TRBV30
cdr3_length: 14

cdr3_nt: TGTGCCAGCAGTGGGACTAGCGGGAGTTACAATGAGCAGTTCTTC
cdr3_aa: CASSGTSGSYNEQFF
d_call: TRBD2
j_call: TRBJ2-1
clone_size: NA
v_call: TRBV6-4
cdr3_length: 15

cdr3_nt: TGTGCCAGCGAGCGGTCCGGCTCCTACAATGAGCAGTTCTTC
cdr3_aa: CASERSGSYNEQFF
d_call: NA
j_call: TRBJ2-1
clone_size: NA
v_call: TRBV9
cdr3_length: 14

cdr3_nt: TGTGCCAGCAGCGACAGGGGGGTGCAGTACTTC
cdr3_aa: CASSDRGVQYF
d_call: TRBD1
j_call: TRBJ2-7
clone_size: NA
v_call: TRBV11-2
cdr3_length: 11

cdr3_nt: TGTGCCTGGAGACAGGGAAACACCATATATTTT
cdr3_aa: CAWRQGNTIYF
d_call: NA
j_call: TRBJ1-3
clone_size: large
v_call: TRBV30
cdr3_length: 11

cdr3_nt: TGTGCCAGCAGTTACCTCCAGGGGTCGACCCAGTACTTC
cdr3_aa: CASSYLQGSTQYF
d_call: NA
j_call: TRBJ2-5
clone_size: NA
v_call: TRBV6-5
cdr3_length: 13

cdr3_nt: TGCGCCAGCAGCCTTAACGCGGGCGCAGCTAACTATGGCTACACCTTC
cdr3_aa: CASSLNAGAANYGYTF
d_call: NA
j_call: TRBJ1-2
clone_size: NA
v_call: TRBV4-1
cdr3_length: 16

cdr3_nt: TGTGCCAGCAGTTTAGAAGAGGGTAGCACAGATACGCAGTATTTT
cdr3_aa: CASSLEEGSTDTQYF
d_call: NA
j_call: TRBJ2-3
clone_size: NA
v_call: TRBV6-1
cdr3_length: 15